This T cell receptor beta chain was documented in a study of PD-1 blockade in classical Hodgkin lymphoma. Some clones are missing from TCRdb's copy, which holds only in-frame ones; the method was immunoSEQ multiplex PCR. The repertoire includes about 27,000 clones, approximately 72% of them detected once, and about 33% sits in the top ten. CDR1 and CDR2 from the germline V gene are SGDLS and YYNGEE. CDR3 length: 15 residues. V trimming: 2 bases; J trimming: 7 bases; junction bases outside the gene matches: 6. No patient escaped relapse after autologous stem cell transplantation, and brentuximab vedotin exposure varied. Study results and caveats: In newly diagnosed patients, baseline TCR diversity was reportedly below that of healthy donors.

In regard to this clone: Its antigen is undetermined.

The TCR originated in a human donor with classical Hodgkin lymphoma. The V and J genes are TRBV9 and TRBJ2-3, with 11 bases that match TRBD2. The source was peripheral blood mononuclear cells (PBMCs), collected before the second cycle of nivolumab. The CDR3 sequence is CASSVSGGDDYTQYF. CDR3 sequence (DNA): TGTGCCAGCAGCGTTAGCGGGGGGGACGATTATACGCAGTATTTT.